The 23 T cell receptor beta chains presented below share a single source sample, sequenced in a study of CD8+ T cells in alopecia areata (dated by TCRdb to the late 2010s). The treatment or condition label on this specimen signifies: oral pan-JAK inhibitor, 5-10 mg twice daily. Library method: the immunoSEQ multiplex PCR assay. For TCR sequencing, RNA was extracted from every sample and reverse transcribed into cDNA to serve as template. Entries here come from immuneACCESS through TCRdb and include only in-frame sequences with V and J called. Some clones fail to appear in such tables; in the studies checked, an unresolved V gene covers under half of the shortfall, and the cause of the remainder is unknown. The sample profile shows some 170,000 clones; 58% of them were found once. The ten largest clones capture 15% to 20% of the sample. Specimen: CD4+ T cells sorted from blood, collected at roughly week 58, from a patient treated with tofacitinib. Receptors originate from a human donor with alopecia areata.

V usage is TRBV7-6 and J usage is TRBJ2-5; 9 bases fit TRBD1. The germline gives CDR1 SGHVS, CDR2 FNYEAQ. This CDR3 has 14 residues. V was pared by 5 bases and J by 4 bases, with 5 bases of the junction left unmatched. As DNA, the CDR3 is TGTGCCAGCAGCCTACAGGGGGCTCGAGAGACCCAGTACTTC. Translating it yields CASSLQGARETQYF.

The V gene is TRBV5-6, the J gene TRBJ2-7, with 9 positions matching TRBD1. The CDR3 has 14 amino acids. Germline values: CDR1 SGHDT, CDR2 YYEEEE. Trimming cost V 2 bases and J 2 bases; bases outside gene matches: 2. CDR3 protein: CASSLQGAPYEQYF. CDR3 sequence (DNA): TGTGCCAGCAGCTTACAGGGGGCTCCCTACGAGCAGTACTTC.

The genes are TRBV9 and TRBJ1-1, with 8 bases that match TRBD1. Germline V gene sequence: CDR1 SGDLS, CDR2 YYNGEE. The trim removed 4 bases at V and 4 bases at J, leaving 9 bases unmatched. The CDR3 sequence is 15 residues long. CDR3 sequence: CASSPGDRRGTEAFF. For the CDR3, the DNA is TGTGCCAGCAGCCCCGGGGACAGGCGGGGCACTGAAGCTTTCTTT.

V gene TRBV7-9 combines with J gene TRBJ1-2, with D tentatively TRBD1 (5 bases). CDR1 is SEHNR, CDR2 FQNEAQ, per germline (reference sequence). The CDR3 contains 15 residues. Trimming left V 1 base short and J 6 bases short, with 15 bases between. Here the CDR3 DNA reads TGTGCCAGCAGCTTAGTACGGGGCAGTTCAAATGGCTACACCTTC. It translates to CASSLVRGSSNGYTF.

The chain carries TRBV29-1 and TRBJ2-1, with unresolved D. The V end was cut by 8 bases, the J end by 0 bases, with 11 bases between. Germline V gene sequence: CDR1 SQVTM, CDR2 ANQGSEA. The CDR3 length is 13 residues. The CDR3 is CSSLRASYNEQFF. The CDR3 DNA reads as TGCAGCTCCCTTCGAGCCTCCTACAATGAGCAGTTCTTC.

This chain joins TRBV30 and TRBJ1-6; 7 nucleotides match TRBD1. This CDR3 spans 13 amino acids. The germline V gene has CDR1 GTSNPN and CDR2 SVGIG (reference sequence). V shed 1 base, J shed 9 bases, and the junction held 3 bases outside the gene matches. CDR3 nucleotide sequence: TGTGCCTGGAGTGGACAGGGTTCTTCACCCCTCCACTTT. Translation gives CAWSGQGSSPLHF.

This clone was recorded only once. The chain recombines TRBV27 with TRBJ2-7; possibly TRBD1 for D (6 bases). Per the germline V gene, CDR1 is MNHEY and CDR2 is SMNVEV (reference sequence). There are 15 residues in the CDR3. Trimming stripped 4 bases from V and 0 bases from J, with 13 bases between. For the CDR3, the DNA is TGTGCCAGCAGTTCACCCAGGGGCTTCTCCTACGAGCAGTACTTC. This codes for CASSSPRGFSYEQYF.

The V gene is TRBV7-2, the J gene TRBJ2-5; 7 bases are a match to TRBD2. The junction had 12 bases not matched to a gene; V was cut back by 5 bases and J by 0 bases. Germline loops: CDR1 SGHTA, CDR2 FQGNSA. The length of the CDR3 is 17 residues. CDR3 nucleotide sequence: TGTGCCAGCAGCCAAGTCCAGGCTAGCGGCTACCAAGAGACCCAGTACTTC. Protein: CASSQVQASGYQETQYF.

The rearrangement uses TRBV2 and TRBJ2-7; 11 bases align to TRBD1. The germline gives CDR1 SNHLY, CDR2 FYNNEI. J lost 1 base, V lost 6 bases, and 5 bases had no gene match. This CDR3 is 15 amino acids long. The CDR3 sequence: CASSTGTGGSYEQYF. As DNA, the CDR3 is TGTGCCAGCAGCACCGGGACAGGGGGGTCCTACGAGCAGTACTTC. The full variable domain, its missing parts supplied by reference TRBV2 and TRBJ2-7, is EPEVTQTPSHQVTQMGQEVILRCVPISNHLYFYWYRQILGQKVEFLVSFYNNEISEKSEIFDDQFSVERPDGSNFTLKIRSTKLEDSAMYFCASSTGTGGSYEQYFGPGTRLTVT.

This clone has only a few counts. The gene calls are TRBV2 and TRBJ2-5; 7 nucleotides agree with TRBD2. The CDR3 length is 13 residues. The V gene end was trimmed by 6 bases and the J gene end by 7 bases; junction bases not matched to a gene: 8. CDR1 is SNHLY and CDR2 is FYNNEI in the germline V gene. Here the CDR3 DNA reads TGTGCCAGCAGAAGCGGGGACGCCGGGACCCAGTACTTC. It translates to CASRSGDAGTQYF.

The chain links TRBV5-1 to TRBJ2-2; no reliable D call. The CDR3 extends over 12 amino acids. Trimming left V 4 bases short and J 3 bases short, with 4 bases between. Germline-derived CDR1 and CDR2 are SGHRS and YFSETQ. The CDR3 nucleotides are TGCGCCAGCAGCCGGGACACCGGGGAGCTGTTTTTT. This encodes CASSRDTGELFF. The full variable domain, in which reference TRBV5-1 and TRBJ2-2 provide the parts outside the CDR3, is KAGVTQTPRYLIKTRGQQVTLSCSPISGHRSVSWYQQTPGQGLQFLFEYFSETQRNKGNFPGRFSGRQFSNSRSEMNVSTLELGDSALYLCASSRDTGELFFGEGSRLTVL.

This clone was detected only a few times. V usage is TRBV29-1 and J usage is TRBJ1-4; 8 bases fit TRBD1. The CDR3 totals 17 residues. From germline, CDR1 is SQVTM and CDR2 ANQGSEA. Trimming removed 8 bases from V and 8 bases from J; junction bases left unmatched: 22. In DNA form, the CDR3 reads TGCAGCCACAGAAAAAGGACAGGGACACAGAGGAGGGAAAAACTGTTTTTT. Its protein product is CSHRKRTGTQRREKLFF.

The chain uses TRBV29-1 and TRBJ2-7, with TRBD1 as a possible D gene (6 bases). The CDR3 spans 14 residues. V was trimmed by 4 bases and J by 3 bases, leaving 16 bases between them. Germline CDR1 and CDR2: SQVTM and ANQGSEA. The CDR3 nucleotides are TGCAGCGTTGTAGGGACATTCGGTGACTACGAGCAGTACTTC. Its protein product is CSVVGTFGDYEQYF.

The CDR3 reads CASSERSYEQYF. The CDR3, as DNA: TGTGCCAGCAGTGAAAGATCCTACGAGCAGTACTTC. V and J are TRBV2 and TRBJ2-7; D is unresolved. The CDR3 covers 12 residues. CDR1 and CDR2 from the germline V gene are SNHLY and FYNNEI. Trimming pared 2 bases from V and 1 base from J, leaving 3 bases between. Drawing the rest from reference TRBV2 and TRBJ2-7, the complete variable domain is EPEVTQTPSHQVTQMGQEVILRCVPISNHLYFYWYRQILGQKVEFLVSFYNNEISEKSEIFDDQFSVERPDGSNFTLKIRSTKLEDSAMYFCASSERSYEQYFGPGTRLTVT.

This sequence joins TRBV7-2 and TRBJ2-7; D perhaps matches TRBD2 (7 bases). In germline, CDR1 is SGHTA, CDR2 FQGNSA. The CDR3 has 14 residues. Trimming removed 6 bases at V and 4 bases at J, with 16 bases between. CDR3 region: CASSRGGAWYEQYF. The CDR3 coding sequence is TGTGCCAGCAGTCGTGGGGGGGCGTGGTACGAGCAGTACTTC.

CDR3 residues: CASSPGPGTSGGNEQFF. The CDR3 region has the DNA TGCGCCAGCAGCCCAGGGCCAGGGACTAGCGGGGGGAATGAGCAGTTCTTC. The J gene is TRBJ2-1, the V gene TRBV4-1, with 15 bases fitting TRBD2. The junction had 8 bases not matched to a gene; V was cut back by 4 bases and J by 7 bases. The CDR3 spans 17 residues. CDR1 is MGHRA and CDR2 is YSYEKL in the germline V gene.

This clone was found a few times. The chain combines TRBV7-9 with TRBJ1-2, with D possibly matching TRBD1 (5 bases). This CDR3 region has 13 residues. V dropped 4 bases and J dropped 8 bases, with 14 bases sitting between them. Germline CDR1 reads SEHNR; CDR2 reads FQNEAQ (reference sequence). The CDR3 region is CASSSVGDGGYTF. CDR3 DNA: TGTGCCAGCAGCTCAGTTGGGGACGGAGGCTACACCTTC.

V and J are TRBV10-3 and TRBJ1-2, with D possibly matching TRBD1 (5 bases). V was clipped by 5 bases and J by 7 bases, with 17 bases between them. This CDR3 comprises 14 residues. Germline assignment: CDR1 ENHRY and CDR2 SYGVKD. The CDR3 here is CAISQEQGLGGYTF. The CDR3 region has the DNA TGTGCCATCAGTCAAGAGCAGGGTTTAGGTGGCTACACCTTC.

This rearrangement joins TRBV30 to TRBJ1-1; no definite D call. The CDR3 has 13 amino acids. The V end lost 5 bases, the J end lost 0 bases, and 10 bases lay between the germline ends. Germline CDR1 is GTSNPN and CDR2 is SVGIG (reference sequence). Written as DNA, the CDR3 is TGTGCCTGGGGGATACAAGTGAACACTGAAGCTTTCTTT. Protein: CAWGIQVNTEAFF.

This clone came up a few times. This chain connects TRBV15 to TRBJ2-1; possibly TRBD1 or TRBD2 for D (6 bases each). The CDR3 runs 14 residues. In germline, CDR1 is LNHNV, CDR2 YYDKDF (reference sequence). V was shortened by 7 bases and J by 4 bases, with 14 bases between the two germline ends. The CDR3: CATTSQGRYNEQFF. The CDR3 DNA sequence: TGTGCCACCACCTCTCAGGGGAGGTACAATGAGCAGTTCTTC. The variable domain in full, completed from reference TRBV15 and TRBJ2-1, reads DAMVIQNPRYQVTQFGKPVTLSCSQTLNHNVMYWYQQKSSQAPKLLFHYYDKDFNNEADTPDNFQSRRPNTSFCFLDIRSPGLGDTAMYLCATTSQGRYNEQFFGPGTRLTVL.

The V gene is TRBV5-1, the J gene TRBJ2-3; D unclear. CDR3 length equals 15 residues. Germline V gives CDR1 SGHRS, CDR2 YFSETQ. Trimming took 0 bases from V and 0 from J, leaving 8 bases between them. The CDR3 spells CASSLATASTDTQYF. The CDR3 DNA reads TGCGCCAGCAGCTTGGCCACAGCTAGCACAGATACGCAGTATTTT.

This clone was picked up a small number of times. The chain joins TRBV6-5 to TRBJ1-1, with TRBD1 matching 11 bases. The CDR3 has 14 residues. CDR1 and CDR2 (germline): MNHEY, SVGAGI. V shed 6 bases, J shed 11 bases, and the junction held 11 bases outside the gene matches. CDR3 sequence reads: CASSGQGATREAFF. CDR3 in DNA: TGTGCCAGCAGCGGACAGGGGGCTACCAGGGAGGCTTTCTTT.

The J gene is TRBJ2-7, the V gene TRBV30; tentative D call: TRBD1 (6 bases). Germline V CDR1 and CDR2: GTSNPN, SVGIG (reference sequence). V lost 4 bases and J lost 5, with 18 bases in between. The CDR3 has 14 residues. The DNA for the CDR3 is TGTGCCTGGACGAAGGCTGCCAGGGGAGACGAGCAGTACTTC. This sequence encodes CAWTKAARGDEQYF.